What follows are 30 T cell receptor beta chains derived from one specimen sequenced in a study of molecular identifiers for immune sequencing clone quantification. TCRdb fed the PCR reads into MiXCR, producing one record per CDR3 protein. The top ten hold about 0.78% of the sample, which has hundreds of thousands of distinct CDR3 sequences, 25% seen once. The material sequenced was naive CD8+ T cells from blood, with Jurkat cell RNA spiked in. Indicated subset: FACS-sorted CD8+CD4-CCR7+CD45RA+ naive T cells. Receptors were obtained from a human donor in good health. Some libraries in this study had Jurkat cell RNA spiked in.

This clonotype was recorded at least ten times. The genes are TRBV7-2 and TRBJ2-7; no firm D call. V was pared by 5 bases and J by 1 base, with 15 bases between. Germline lookup yields CDR1 SGHTA and CDR2 FQGNSA. The CDR3 extends over 15 amino acids. The DNA of the CDR3 is TGTGCCAGCAGCACGGAGCCGGGCCTTTCCTACGAGCAGTACTTC. This codes for CASSTEPGLSYEQYF.

The J gene is TRBJ2-7, the V gene TRBV3-1; no clear D gene. Germline V gene data show CDR1 as LGHDT and CDR2 as YNNKEL (reference sequence). The CDR3 has 14 residues. V was trimmed by 1 base and J by 3 bases, leaving 10 bases between them. The CDR3 region has the DNA TGTGCCAGCAGCCAAGGTTGGGCCCTCTACGAGCAGTACTTC. It codes for CASSQGWALYEQYF.

Turning to this clonotype: Without the conserved terminal phenylalanine or tryptophan, this CDR3 likely stems from a read error. The chain couples TRBV27 to TRBJ2-1; 7 nucleotides align to TRBD1. With 5 bases clipped from V and 6 bases from J, the junction kept 1 base outside the gene matches. Germline V gene data show CDR1 as MNHEY and CDR2 as SMNVEV (reference sequence). There are 12 residues in the CDR3. The CDR3 protein is CASSGDSNEQFL. In DNA, the CDR3 is TGTGCCAGCAGTGGGGACAGCAATGAGCAGTTCCTC.

This clonotype was recorded at least ten times. The chain is built from TRBV20-1 and TRBJ2-7, with TRBD1 as a possible D gene (6 bases). Deletions cut 5 bases from V and 4 bases from J, with 18 bases between. Per the germline V gene, CDR1 is DFQATT and CDR2 is SNEGSKA (reference sequence). The CDR3 sequence is 14 residues long. The CDR3 here is CSAFDRLDRYEQYF. CDR3 bases: TGCAGTGCTTTCGACAGGCTAGACCGTTACGAGCAGTACTTC.

In its sample, this clonotype was seen a few times. The chain links TRBV20-1 to TRBJ2-5, with 10 bases that match TRBD2. V shed 6 bases and J 4 bases; nucleotides not matched to a gene: 5. The CDR3 has 13 amino acids. In germline, CDR1 is DFQATT, CDR2 SNEGSKA (reference sequence). The chain's CDR3 is CSARPSGGETQYF. The CDR3 DNA reads TGCAGTGCCCGCCCTAGCGGGGGAGAGACCCAGTACTTC.

V is TRBV12-3 or TRBV12-4 and J is TRBJ1-2; D is uncertain. The CDR3 runs 13 residues. The CDR3 here is CAIRHQTNYGYTF. Here the CDR3 DNA reads TGTGCTATCAGGCACCAGACTAACTATGGCTACACCTTC.

V is TRBV27 and J is TRBJ2-1; D might be TRBD1 (6 bases). V dropped 6 bases and J dropped 5 bases, with 11 bases sitting between them. The CDR3 totals 13 residues. Germline lookup yields CDR1 MNHEY and CDR2 SMNVEV (reference sequence). The CDR3 protein is CASRETGDNEQFF. CDR3 coding DNA: TGTGCCAGCAGGGAGACAGGAGACAATGAGCAGTTCTTC.

This clonotype was detected only a few times. This clone may be a read error of a much larger clone one base away. The V and J genes are TRBV4-3 and TRBJ1-2, with unresolved D. V was clipped by 2 bases and J by 4 bases, with 17 bases between them. Germline-derived CDR1 and CDR2 are LGHNA and YSLEER. The CDR3 has 16 residues. CDR3 residues: CASSQNHGVKGYGYTF. CDR3 in DNA: TGCGCCAGCAGCCAAAATCATGGGGTAAAAGGCTATGGCTACACCTTC.

V usage is TRBV20-1 and J usage is TRBJ1-5; perhaps TRBD1 as D (5 bases). CDR3 length equals 16 residues. V dropped 0 bases and J dropped 0 bases, with 12 bases sitting between them. Germline V gene data show CDR1 as DFQATT and CDR2 as SNEGSKA (reference sequence). In nucleotides, the CDR3 is TGCAGTGCTAGAGAAACAGGAGATTATAGCAATCAGCCCCAGCATTTT. Translation gives CSARETGDYSNQPQHF.

This clonotype was found many times. The chain employs TRBV27 and TRBJ1-1; TRBD1 might be the D (5 bases). Germline-derived CDR1 and CDR2 are MNHEY and SMNVEV (reference sequence). V lost 4 bases and J lost 6, with 15 bases in between. CDR3 length: 14 amino acids. CDR3: CASSSRAGVAEAFF. The DNA of the CDR3 is TGTGCCAGCAGTTCTAGGGCGGGGGTCGCTGAAGCTTTCTTT.

On this clonotype itself: A much larger clone differs by one base, so this may be a read error. The J gene is TRBJ1-5, the V gene TRBV6-5; D unclear. The CDR3 has 13 residues. Germline-derived CDR1 and CDR2 are MNHEY and SVGAGI. This chain's CDR3 is CAGSYGESQPQHF. CDR3 bases: TGTGCCGGCAGTTACGGGGAATCTCAGCCCCAGCATTTT.

The rearrangement links TRBV5-4 to TRBJ2-1, with a tentative D call TRBD2 (5 bases). From germline, CDR1 is SGHNT and CDR2 YYREEE (reference sequence). This CDR3 is built from 16 residues. V lost 0 bases to trimming and J lost 7 bases, with 17 bases between them. The CDR3 region has the DNA TGTGCCAGCAGCTTGGACCATGGACTCCCGCTTAATGAGCAGTTCTTC. Translating gives CASSLDHGLPLNEQFF.

For this clonotype: This likely comes from a read error, as the CDR3 has no conserved phenylalanine or tryptophan at its end. The chain links TRBV7-9 to TRBJ2-7; 9 positions match TRBD1. CDR3 length equals 17 residues. After removal of 4 bases from V and 5 bases from J, the junction contained 15 bases not matched to a gene. CDR1 is SEHNR and CDR2 is FQNEAQ in the germline V gene (reference sequence). DNA for the CDR3: TGTGCCAGCAGCTCACCCCAGCCCGGGACAGGGTCTAACGAGCAGTACATC. Translating it yields CASSSPQPGTGSNEQYI.

This clonotype was seen only a few times. Being one base from a much bigger clone, this may be a read error. V usage is TRBV25-1 and J usage is TRBJ2-7; TRBD1 aligns across 7 bases. The CDR3 covers 15 residues. Per the germline V gene, CDR1 is MGHDK and CDR2 is SYGVNS. Trimming took 4 bases from V and 3 from J; bases not matched to a gene: 9. The CDR3 DNA reads TGTGCCAGCAGTGGCCCGACAGGGTCGAACTACGAGCAGTACTTC. Translation gives CASSGPTGSNYEQYF.

This clonotype was detected only a few times. The rearrangement joins TRBV9 to TRBJ2-2, with 14 bases that match TRBD2. CDR3 size: 19 residues. V trimming: 1 base; J trimming: 0 bases; junction bases outside the gene matches: 5. Per germline, CDR1 SGDLS and CDR2 YYNGEE. The CDR3 is CASSVWGLAGVPNTGELFF. DNA of the CDR3: TGTGCCAGCAGCGTATGGGGACTAGCGGGAGTACCGAACACCGGGGAGCTGTTTTTT. Full variable domain (outside the CDR3, taken from reference TRBV9 and TRBJ2-2): DSGVTQTPKHLITATGQRVTLRCSPRSGDLSVYWYQQSLDQGLQFLIQYYNGEERAKGNILERFSAQQFPDLHSELNLSSLELGDSALYFCASSVWGLAGVPNTGELFFGEGSRLTVL.

The rearrangement links TRBV19 to TRBJ2-7; 12 bases fit TRBD1. Looked up from germline, CDR1 is LNHDA and CDR2 is SQIVND (reference sequence). This CDR3 contains 15 residues. The V and J ends lost 5 bases and 7 bases, in that order; junction bases with no gene match: 9. CDR3 residues: CASSAGTGGAWEQYF. The CDR3 bases are TGTGCCAGTAGTGCCGGGACAGGGGGCGCGTGGGAGCAGTACTTC.

Concerning this clonotype itself: A much larger clone lies one base from this, so it may be a read error. This chain links TRBV4-3 with TRBJ2-7, with D maybe TRBD2 (5 bases). Germline-derived CDR1 and CDR2 are LGHNA and YSLEER. CDR3 length equals 15 residues. CDR3 region: CASGQDLGPEGEQYF. For the CDR3, the DNA is TGCGCCAGCGGCCAAGACTTGGGCCCCGAGGGCGAGCAGTACTTC.

This clonotype came up a few times. The CDR3 reads CSARARGAGTPGEQFF. The CDR3 DNA follows: TGCAGTGCTAGAGCTCGAGGCGCCGGGACCCCTGGGGAGCAGTTCTTC. V gene TRBV20-1 combines with J gene TRBJ2-1; D might be TRBD1 or TRBD2, each matching 5 bases. CDR1 is DFQATT and CDR2 is SNEGSKA in the germline V gene (reference sequence). The CDR3 is 16 residues long. V lost 1 base and J lost 10, with 23 bases in between.

This rearrangement joins TRBV18 to TRBJ1-2; D is perhaps TRBD1 (6 bases). Trimming shortened V by 0 bases and J by 3 bases, and 11 bases separated the two germline ends. This CDR3 comprises 15 residues. Germline assignment: CDR1 KGHSH and CDR2 LQKENI. CDR3 residues: CASSPPDRDHYGYTF. Here the CDR3 DNA reads TGTGCCAGCTCACCACCGGACAGAGATCACTATGGCTACACCTTC.

The chain combines TRBV29-1 with TRBJ2-1, with D tentatively TRBD1 (6 bases). CDR3 length: 13 residues. The germline CDR1 and CDR2 sequences are SQVTM and ANQGSEA. V dropped 7 bases and J dropped 0 bases, with 10 bases sitting between them. The CDR3 nucleotides are TGCAGCGAGCGACAGGTCTCCTACAATGAGCAGTTCTTC. It translates to CSERQVSYNEQFF.

A note on this clonotype: In this CDR3 the conserved last residue, phenylalanine or tryptophan, is missing, so a read error is likely. The chain links TRBV7-9 to TRBJ2-3; no clear D gene. In germline, CDR1 is SEHNR, CDR2 FQNEAQ (reference sequence). This CDR3 is 12 amino acids long. V lost 4 bases to trimming and J lost 2 bases, with 4 bases between them. In DNA, the CDR3 is TGTGCCAGCAGCTCGACCACAGATACGCAGTATCTT. Translating it yields CASSSTTDTQYL.

Turning to this clonotype: One end of the junction varies from germline; a read error may be responsible. The V and J genes are TRBV5-6 and TRBJ1-1; D perhaps matches TRBD1 (6 bases). CDR3 length: 15 residues. Per the germline V gene, CDR1 is SGHDT and CDR2 is YYEEEE. CDR3 protein: CAGSLAGGGGTEAFF. The CDR3 nucleotides are TGTGCCGGCAGCTTGGCCGGGGGAGGGGGCACTGAAGCTTTCTTT.

Many counts were recorded for this clonotype. The chain employs TRBV2 and TRBJ2-3, with D possibly matching TRBD2 (5 bases). The V end lost 3 bases, the J end lost 5 bases, and 12 bases lay between the germline ends. Per germline, CDR1 SNHLY and CDR2 FYNNEI. This CDR3 spans 14 amino acids. The CDR3 coding sequence is TGTGCCAGCAGTGAGGACCAACGGGGAGATACGCAGTATTTT. It translates to CASSEDQRGDTQYF. Full variable domain (remainder filled in from reference TRBV2 and TRBJ2-3): EPEVTQTPSHQVTQMGQEVILRCVPISNHLYFYWYRQILGQKVEFLVSFYNNEISEKSEIFDDQFSVERPDGSNFTLKIRSTKLEDSAMYFCASSEDQRGDTQYFGPGTRLTVL.

V gene TRBV10-3 combines with J gene TRBJ1-1; D is ambiguous. Germline CDR1 ENHRY, CDR2 SYGVKD. The V gene lost 1 base and the J gene lost 1 base, with 4 bases spanning the gap. The CDR3 length is 13 residues. The CDR3 DNA is TGTGCCATCAGTGAGTTTCAGAACACTGAAGCTTTCTTT. Amino acid sequence: CAISEFQNTEAFF.

Comment on this clonotype: This may be a read error, as it is one base from a much larger clone. The chain combines TRBV4-2 with TRBJ2-7; possible D gene TRBD1, 5 bases. CDR3 length equals 15 residues. Germline V CDR1 and CDR2: LGHNA, YNFKEQ. V was trimmed by 2 bases and J by 6 bases, leaving 17 bases between them. CDR3 sequence reads: CASSQRGPQGPEQYF. CDR3 nucleotides: TGTGCCAGCAGCCAAAGGGGTCCCCAGGGTCCCGAGCAGTACTTC.

This clonotype has at least ten counts. The genes are TRBV28 and TRBJ1-1; D unresolved. This CDR3 region has 11 residues. From germline, CDR1 is MDHEN and CDR2 SYDVKM. Trimming pared 6 bases from V and 5 bases from J, leaving 7 bases between. CDR3 DNA sequence: TGTGCCAGCAGAACTATTACTGAAGCTTTCTTT. It codes for CASRTITEAFF. The whole variable domain, remainder taken from reference TRBV28 and TRBJ1-1, is DVKVTQSSRYLVKRTGEKVFLECVQDMDHENMFWYRQDPGLGLRLIYFSYDVKMKEKGDIPEGYSVSREKKERFSLILESASTNQTSMYLCASRTITEAFFGQGTRLTVV.

This clonotype was observed a single time. A read error is possible here, since a much larger clone lies one base away. The V call is TRBV2, the J call TRBJ2-3; TRBD2 aligns across 7 bases. This CDR3 region has 14 residues. Unmatched junction bases numbered 8, after V lost 7 bases and J lost 4 bases. Germline CDR1 is SNHLY and CDR2 is FYNNEI. As DNA, the CDR3 is TGTGCCAGCAATGGGCGGGGGTACGCAGATACGCAGTATTTT. It specifies CASNGRGYADTQYF.

As for this clonotype: A junction end diverges from the germline sequence, so it may reflect a read error. The chain joins TRBV4-3 to TRBJ1-1; D is undetermined. In germline, CDR1 is LGHNA, CDR2 YSLEER. There are 14 residues in the CDR3. CDR3 nucleotide sequence: TGCGCCAGCAGCCAAGATACGAGTAACACTGCAGCTTTCTTT. Protein sequence: CASSQDTSNTAAFF.

The chain uses TRBV20-1 and TRBJ2-1; D might be TRBD2 (5 bases). The ends were cut back, 3 bases at V and 3 bases at J, with 9 bases in the middle. Germline CDR1 and CDR2: DFQATT and SNEGSKA (reference sequence). The CDR3 is made up of 13 amino acids. The CDR3 here is CSARDSYYNEQFF. CDR3 nucleotide sequence: TGCAGTGCTAGGGACTCTTACTACAATGAGCAGTTCTTC.

This rearrangement joins TRBV12-3 or TRBV12-4 to TRBJ2-1, with TRBD1 matching over 9 bases. V dropped 5 bases and J dropped 7; count of bases not matched to a gene: 3. The CDR3 extends over 13 amino acids. The CDR3 spells CASSRDRVNEQFF. Written as DNA, the CDR3 is TGTGCCAGCAGTCGGGACAGGGTTAATGAGCAGTTCTTC.